The entry that follows covers one T cell receptor (beta chain) sequence. This sample is part of a study of blood T cell repertoires in COVID-19. Study in general: Spain, Italy and the United States supplied samples that represented acute and convalescent COVID-19.

In the authors' methods: Amplifying reference gene primers gave estimates of nucleated cell counts. Using immunoSEQ multiplex PCR, the repertoire was profiled, and TCRdb retains in-frame clones only, with some absent. V and J calls and clone size are those listed in that table; D and trimming were worked out from the DNA. The sample carries approximately 290,000 clones, 90% recorded once. Cohort placement rested on clinical history that participants reported themselves. V was pared by 8 bases and J by 3 bases, with 5 bases of the junction left unmatched. CDR1 and CDR2 (germline): SEHNR, FQNEAQ (reference sequence). CDR3 size: 15 residues.

The source material was PBMCs or T cells enriched from blood (not recorded which). This clonotype was obtained from a woman in her twenties or thirties who had recovered from COVID-19. The chain recombines TRBV7-9 with TRBJ2-3; TRBD2 matches at 13 bases. The CDR3 region is CASGLAGVGTDTQYF. The CDR3 coding sequence is TGTGCCAGCGGACTAGCGGGAGTAGGGACAGATACGCAGTATTTT.